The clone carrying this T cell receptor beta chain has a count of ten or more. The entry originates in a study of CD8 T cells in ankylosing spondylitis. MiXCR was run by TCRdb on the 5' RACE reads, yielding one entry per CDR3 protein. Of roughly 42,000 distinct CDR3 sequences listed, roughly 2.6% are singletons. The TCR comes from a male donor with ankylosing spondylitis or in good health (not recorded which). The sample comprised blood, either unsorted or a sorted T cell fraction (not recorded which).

The CDR3 sequence: CASSGRAGGSWSGELFF. CDR3 in DNA: TGTGCCAGCAGCGGGAGAGCAGGGGGTAGTTGGTCCGGGGAGCTGTTTTTT. V and J are TRBV9 and TRBJ2-2; 7 bases fit TRBD1. Per the germline V gene, CDR1 is SGDLS and CDR2 is YYNGEE. V shed 3 bases, J shed 6 bases, and the junction held 14 bases outside the gene matches. The CDR3 runs to 17 residues.